Listed here are 14 T cell receptor beta chains from one sample, sequenced in a study of blood T cell repertoires in COVID-19 (dated by TCRdb to 2018 to 2021). Receptors were amplified or captured by the immunoSEQ multiplex PCR assay. What TCRdb holds here is the immuneACCESS table cut down to in-frame rearrangements. Part of the clones is not present; checked against another copy, under half of the missing clones reflect an unresolved V gene, and the others are unexplained. The sample records fewer than 65,000 clones, more than 80% of which are singletons. The ten most abundant clones make up 18% of the sample. Specimen: peripheral blood. Receptors were obtained from a woman aged 60-75 years with COVID-19, enrolled during active disease.

The J gene is TRBJ1-3, the V gene TRBV28, with 7 bases aligning to TRBD1. Germline CDR1 reads MDHEN; CDR2 reads SYDVKM. The CDR3 is 15 residues long. The V gene end was trimmed by 2 bases and the J gene end by 0 bases; junction bases not matched to a gene: 1. The CDR3 protein is CASSLGTASGNTIYF. The CDR3 DNA reads as TGTGCCAGCAGTTTAGGGACAGCCTCTGGAAACACCATATATTTT.

The gene calls are TRBV30 and TRBJ2-1; TRBD2 matches at 8 bases. This CDR3 comprises 15 residues. Trimming at V came to 5 bases and at J to 0 bases, leaving 6 bases not matched to a gene. Germline V gene lookup returns CDR1 GTSNPN and CDR2 SVGIG (reference sequence). The CDR3: CAWASGSFSYNEQFF. The CDR3 coding sequence is TGTGCCTGGGCAAGCGGGAGTTTCTCCTACAATGAGCAGTTCTTC.

The V call is TRBV7-2, the J call TRBJ1-5, with D possibly TRBD1 on 6 matching bases. V was cut by 7 bases and J by 5 bases, with 12 bases left in between. CDR1 is SGHTA, CDR2 FQGNSA, per germline. The CDR3 consists of 13 residues. CDR3 sequence: CASTIQGYQPQHF. The DNA for the CDR3 is TGTGCCAGCACAATACAGGGTTATCAGCCCCAGCATTTT.

J is TRBJ2-7 and V is TRBV27, with 16 bases fitting TRBD2. This CDR3 has 18 residues. Per the germline V gene, CDR1 is MNHEY and CDR2 is SMNVEV (reference sequence). V dropped 5 bases and J dropped 4; count of bases not matched to a gene: 11. Written as DNA, the CDR3 is TGTGCCAGCAGTATGGGACTAGCGGGAGGGCCAGTTGGTTACGAGCAGTACTTC. This encodes CASSMGLAGGPVGYEQYF.

This rearrangement joins TRBV6-6 to TRBJ1-2; 7 positions match TRBD1. The junction had 10 bases not matched to a gene; V was cut back by 6 bases and J by 0 bases. Germline V gene sequence: CDR1 MNHNY, CDR2 SVGAGI (reference sequence). The length of the CDR3 is 16 residues. The chain's CDR3 is CASSRSTGRPNYGYTF. CDR3 sequence (DNA): TGTGCCAGCAGCCGATCGACAGGGCGGCCTAACTATGGCTACACCTTC.

This chain joins TRBV19 and TRBJ1-2; 7 bases match TRBD1. The V segment lost 8 bases and the J segment 1 base; nucleotides outside the gene matches: 4. CDR1 LNHDA and CDR2 SQIVND come from the germline V gene (reference sequence). This CDR3 region has 13 residues. The CDR3 spells CASRDSINYGYTF. The DNA of the CDR3 is TGTGCCAGTCGGGACAGCATTAACTATGGCTACACCTTC.

V is TRBV28 and J is TRBJ1-3, with TRBD1 identical over 10 bases. J was trimmed by 0 bases and V by 7 bases; bases with no gene match: 12. The CDR3 sequence is 18 residues long. Germline CDR1 reads MDHEN; CDR2 reads SYDVKM. The CDR3 nucleotides are TGTGCCAGCACCCAGGGGGGACAGGGGATTTACTCTGGAAACACCATATATTTT. Translating it yields CASTQGGQGIYSGNTIYF.

The gene calls are TRBV9 and TRBJ2-1, with 7 positions matching TRBD2. Germline V gene data show CDR1 as SGDLS and CDR2 as YYNGEE. The CDR3 consists of 15 residues. The ends lost 3 bases at V and 0 bases at J; junction bases unmatched: 3. CDR3 sequence reads: CASSASGSSYNEQFF. The CDR3 bases are TGTGCCAGCAGCGCTAGCGGTAGCTCCTACAATGAGCAGTTCTTC.

The rearrangement uses TRBV4-2 and TRBJ2-3; 7 nucleotides align to TRBD2. After removal of 6 bases from V and 5 bases from J, the junction contained 17 bases not matched to a gene. The CDR3 totals 17 residues. Germline values: CDR1 LGHNA, CDR2 YNFKEQ. The CDR3 here is CASRREPGTKTLDTQYF. CDR3 nucleotide sequence: TGTGCCAGCAGAAGGGAACCCGGGACTAAGACATTAGATACGCAGTATTTT.

The chain carries TRBV11-2 and TRBJ2-3, with TRBD2 matching 7 bases. The germline V gene encodes CDR1 SGHAT and CDR2 FQNNGV. The V gene end was trimmed by 1 base and the J gene end by 1 base; junction bases not matched to a gene: 5. CDR3 length: 16 amino acids. This chain's CDR3 is CASSLGGLAGTDTQYF. DNA for the CDR3: TGTGCCAGCAGCTTAGGCGGGCTAGCGGGCACAGATACGCAGTATTTT.

V usage is TRBV6-5 and J usage is TRBJ1-1, with D possibly matching TRBD1 (5 bases). V lost 7 bases and J 5 bases, leaving 20 bases between the germline ends. This CDR3 comprises 15 residues. In germline, CDR1 is MNHEY, CDR2 SVGAGI. This CDR3 reads CASILRPGGGTEAFF. For the CDR3, the DNA is TGTGCCAGCATTTTACGGCCGGGGGGAGGGACTGAAGCTTTCTTT.

With respect to this clone: The junction departs from the called germline gene at one end, perhaps through a read error. Additional DNA sequences in this sample encode the identical CDR3. The V call is TRBV27, the J call TRBJ2-2, with D possibly being TRBD1 (6 bases). Per the germline V gene, CDR1 is MNHEY and CDR2 is SMNVEV (reference sequence). The CDR3 sequence is 15 residues long. The CDR3 loop reads CASSSTGGNTGELFF. CDR3 nucleotides: TGTGCCAGTAGTTCGACAGGAGGGAACACCGGGGAGCTGTTTTTT.

The CDR3 DNA reads as TGTGCCACCAGTAAGGAGGGTGTACAGCCCCAGCATTTT. Translation: CATSKEGVQPQHF. The rearrangement links TRBV24-1 to TRBJ1-5; D call uncertain. Germline lookup yields CDR1 KGHDR and CDR2 SFDVKD. Trimming cost V 6 bases and J 7 bases, with 12 bases left between them. The CDR3 consists of 13 residues.

The chain joins TRBV6-5 to TRBJ2-3; D unclear. Germline V gene sequence: CDR1 MNHEY, CDR2 SVGAGI. The V and J ends lost 4 bases and 4 bases respectively, with 6 bases between them. The CDR3 consists of 12 residues. The CDR3 reads CASSSVSDTQYF. DNA of the CDR3: TGTGCCAGCAGTTCGGTCTCAGATACGCAGTATTTT.